This TCR beta chain came from a study of blood T cell repertoires in COVID-19 (dated by TCRdb to the early 2020s). Study-level background: Collaborator samples came from the United States, Italy and Spain and covered acute and convalescent phases of COVID-19. The material from the prospective study consisted of cDNA or gDNA derived from T cells, B-cell-depleted T cells, or PBMCs. The dataset comprised deeply sampled blood TCRbeta repertoires from subjects exposed to, actively infected with, or recovered from COVID-19. A freely available public database, intended as a resource for researchers studying the immune response to SARS-CoV-2, is where the repertoires were released. The samples were drawn from the first 160 participants of the ongoing ImmuneRACE study and from some 1,300 subjects provided by 6 global collaborators. The sample metadata nearly always contained a de-identified subject ID, COVID-19 status, age in years and sex. Where available, HLA class I and class II types were taken from metadata supplied by the sample provider and were not determined by assay-based typing. The full study reports these points: How much clinical and demographic metadata was included differed by source and by participant, and the metadata was provided uncurated.

The collaborating institutions used their own protocols to collect whole blood in K2EDTA tubes. For TCRbeta analysis, collaborators shipped samples as frozen whole blood, isolated PBMCs, or DNA extracted from either of those sample types. TCRbeta CDR3 regions were amplified from genomic DNA using the immunoSEQ Assay, a bias-controlled multiplex PCR. In the paper's pipeline: Nucleated cell counts per sample were estimated from amplification of reference gene primers within the assay. To quantify the absolute abundance of each unique TCRbeta CDR3 rearrangement, sequence reads were collapsed and filtered. For each sample, productive Simpson clonality was calculated as the square root of Simpson's diversity index across productive rearrangements. This immuneACCESS table, as held by TCRdb, lists in-frame sequences with V and J called but not all clones. Of the missing ones, under half trace to an unresolved V gene in checked studies; the others have no known cause. The V and J calls and clone size are taken from that table; D and trimming were inferred from the DNA. This sample holds fewer than 55,000 clones; about 82% were observed only once. The ten biggest clones cover 2.1% of the sample.

Worth noting for this clone: Its binding antigen is unknown. No base quality values were provided; no much bigger clone lies one nucleotide off.

The CDR1 and CDR2 encoded by the germline V gene (reference sequence) are MNHEY and SMNVEV. The CDR3 starts with the cysteine, ends with the phenylalanine, and has 12 residues. Just the 36-base CDR3 DNA is kept, in frame starting at base 1. V is reduced by 7 bases and J by 9 bases, leaving a spacing of 16 bases between them. The sequence derives from a woman aged 60-70 years with acute or convalescent COVID-19. The sample comprised peripheral blood. The V and J genes are TRBV27 and TRBJ2-7; no D gene is confidently identified. The base sequence is TGTGCCAGCACCACGCGCGTCCCCGCGCAGTACTTC. It codes for CASTTRVPAQYF.